This TCR beta chain was sequenced for a study of OX40 agonist ivuxolimab in advanced cancers. In the study overall: Ivuxolimab, which targeted the costimulatory receptor OX40 (CD134), was an agonistic, fully human IgG2 monoclonal antibody. Intravenous ivuxolimab was administered to patients every 2 weeks at six dose levels: 0.01, 0.1, 0.3, 1.5, 3 and 10 mg/kg. Of the approximately 54 patients in dose escalation, about 20 had hepatocellular carcinoma, some 15 had melanoma, 9 had renal cell carcinoma and 9 had head and neck cancer. A male proportion of around 80% and a mean age of around 60 years, ranging from roughly 23 to 80, were recorded for the dose-escalation cohort. Patients were allowed to have had prior anti-PD-1, anti-PD-L1 or anti-CTLA-4 therapy, and 30% to 50% of the dose-escalation patients had previously received checkpoint inhibitors. Three dose-escalation patients achieved partial responses, one with hepatocellular carcinoma and two with cutaneous melanoma. Peripheral TCRbeta sequencing was intended to test whether TCR sequence diversity was altered and clonal T-cell expansion was caused by ivuxolimab. The monotherapy dose-escalation portion (N of about 50 patients) of the phase I ivuxolimab trial is reported in the paper. Broad study findings and their caveats: At doses of 0.1 to 3.0 mg/kg, clonal expansion of both CD4+ and CD8+ T cells in blood was seen between baseline and week 6. In the 0.1-3.0 mg/kg groups, partial responders had among the lowest normalized peripheral clonal expansion, particularly in CD8+ T cells. Low levels of normalized T-cell clonal expansion were also shown by some nonresponding patients. Antigen specificity was not determined for the clonally expanded peripheral T cells. On average, CD8+ T cells showed more expanded clones than CD4+ T cells after ivuxolimab.

About this clone: This clone's antigen is unknown. No much larger clonotype is one base removed from it; base qualities were not supplied.

Trimming at the junction amounts to 8 bases on V and 5 bases on J, and the germline ends lie 16 bases apart. The germline V gene specifies SGHTA as CDR1 and FQGNSA as CDR2. Including the terminal cysteine and phenylalanine, the CDR3 comprises 14 residues. Only the CDR3 DNA stays, 42 bases, in frame from base 1. Genomic DNA was extracted from sorted cells for sequencing of the TCRbeta CDR3 region. The immunoSEQ Assay was used for sequencing of TCRbeta CDR3 regions. TCRdb re-hosts the immuneACCESS table, in-frame sequences only. Its copies lack some clones; in the studies checked, an unresolved V gene accounts for under half of them, and the cause for the rest is not known. Within this sample are 76,000 or so clones, with around nine tenths of them counted one time only. The ten most abundant clones make up about 0.75% of the sample. The trial excluded patients who had a history of autoimmune disease or who were on systemic immunosuppression. Peripheral blood for TCR sequencing was collected from all dose cohorts at baseline, on cycle 4 day 1, and on cycle 7 day 1. The samples were taken from a phase I, first-in-human, multicenter, open-label dose-escalation trial of ivuxolimab. Adults with locally advanced or metastatic melanoma, renal cell, hepatocellular, or head and neck squamous cell carcinoma were enrolled in the trial. Before TCR sequencing, CD4+ T cells and CD8+ T cells from peripheral blood were sorted into separate populations.

The V gene is TRBV7-2 and the J gene is TRBJ2-1, and perhaps TRBD1 as D gene, on 6 matching bases. Sequencing was performed on CD4+ or CD8+ T cells sorted from blood, taken in a trial of the OX40 agonist ivuxolimab. The clonotype comes from an adult with an advanced solid tumor such as melanoma, head and neck, liver or kidney cancer. The nucleotides read TGTGCCAGCGCCAGGGGTGGGACGGACAATGAGCAGTTCTTC. Translated, it gives CASARGGTDNEQFF.